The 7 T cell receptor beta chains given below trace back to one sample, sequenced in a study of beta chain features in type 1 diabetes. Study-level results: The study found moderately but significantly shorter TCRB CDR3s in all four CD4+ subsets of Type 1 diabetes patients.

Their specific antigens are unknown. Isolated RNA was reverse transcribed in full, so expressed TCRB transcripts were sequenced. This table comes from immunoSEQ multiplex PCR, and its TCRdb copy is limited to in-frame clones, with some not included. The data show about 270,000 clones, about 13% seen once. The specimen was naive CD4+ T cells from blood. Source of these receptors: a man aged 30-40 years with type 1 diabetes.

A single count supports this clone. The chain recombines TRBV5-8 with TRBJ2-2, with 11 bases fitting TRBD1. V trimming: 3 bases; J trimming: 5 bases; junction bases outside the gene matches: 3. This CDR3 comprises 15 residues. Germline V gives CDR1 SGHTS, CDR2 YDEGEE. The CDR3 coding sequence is TGTGCCAGCAGCTCCGGACAGGGGGCAACCGGGGAGCTGTTTTTT. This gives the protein CASSSGQGATGELFF.

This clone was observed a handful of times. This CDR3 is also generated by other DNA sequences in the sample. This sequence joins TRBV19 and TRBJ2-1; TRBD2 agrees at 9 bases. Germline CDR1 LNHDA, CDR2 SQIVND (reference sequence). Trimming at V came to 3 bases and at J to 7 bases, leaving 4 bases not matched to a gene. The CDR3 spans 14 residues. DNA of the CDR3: TGTGCCAGTAGTATCCTGGCGGGAGGGAATGAGCAGTTCTTC. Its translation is CASSILAGGNEQFF.

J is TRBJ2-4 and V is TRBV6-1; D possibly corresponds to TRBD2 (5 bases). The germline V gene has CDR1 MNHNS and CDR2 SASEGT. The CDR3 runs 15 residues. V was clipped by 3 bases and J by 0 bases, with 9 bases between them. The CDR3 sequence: CASSERGSAKNIQYF. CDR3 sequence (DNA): TGTGCCAGCAGTGAGAGAGGGTCAGCCAAAAACATTCAGTACTTC.

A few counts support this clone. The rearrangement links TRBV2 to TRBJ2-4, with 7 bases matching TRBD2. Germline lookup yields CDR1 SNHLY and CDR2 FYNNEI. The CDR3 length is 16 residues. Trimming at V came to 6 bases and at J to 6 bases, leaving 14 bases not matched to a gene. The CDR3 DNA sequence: TGTGCCAGCAGCCGACAGCCGGGAGGTGGAGGAAACATTCAGTACTTC. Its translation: CASSRQPGGGGNIQYF.

The CDR3 protein is CSVSPSVTEAFF. DNA of the CDR3: TGCAGCGTTTCCCCCTCAGTCACTGAAGCTTTCTTT. The chain couples TRBV29-1 to TRBJ1-1; D not resolved. CDR3 length: 12 amino acids. Deletions cut 5 bases from V and 4 bases from J, with 11 bases between. CDR1 SQVTM and CDR2 ANQGSEA come from the germline V gene.

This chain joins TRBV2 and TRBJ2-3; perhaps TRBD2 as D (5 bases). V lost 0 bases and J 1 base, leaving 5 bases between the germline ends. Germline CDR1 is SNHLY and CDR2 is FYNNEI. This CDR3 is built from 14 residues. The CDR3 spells CASSEAGGTDTQYF. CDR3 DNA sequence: TGTGCCAGCAGTGAAGCGGGAGGCACAGATACGCAGTATTTT.

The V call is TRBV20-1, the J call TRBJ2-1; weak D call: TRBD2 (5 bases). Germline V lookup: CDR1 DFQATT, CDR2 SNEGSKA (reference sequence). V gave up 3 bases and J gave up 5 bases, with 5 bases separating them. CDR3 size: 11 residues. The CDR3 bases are TGCAGTGCTAGGGGAGACAATGAGCAGTTCTTC. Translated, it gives CSARGDNEQFF.